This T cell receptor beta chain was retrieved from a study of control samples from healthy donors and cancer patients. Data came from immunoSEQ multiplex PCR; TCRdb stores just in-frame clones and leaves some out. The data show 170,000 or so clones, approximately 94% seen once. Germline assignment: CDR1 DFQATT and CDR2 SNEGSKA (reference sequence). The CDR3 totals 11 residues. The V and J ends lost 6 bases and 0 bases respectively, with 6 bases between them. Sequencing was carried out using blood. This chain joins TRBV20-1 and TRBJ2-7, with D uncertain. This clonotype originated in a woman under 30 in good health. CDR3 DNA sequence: TGCAGTGCGGACCTCTCCTACGAGCAGTACTTC. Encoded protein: CSADLSYEQYF.